This T cell receptor (beta chain) originates from a study of blood T cells in healthy people across ages. Combining a sample-barcoded 5' primer with a J-beta primer mix, a second PCR ran for roughly 6 to 12 cycles. TCRdb reanalysed the 5' RACE reads using MiXCR and keeps one entry per CDR3 protein. Here the sample spans around 1.5 million distinct CDR3 sequences, 55% to 75% being singletons. This CDR3 is built from 16 residues. Germline values: CDR1 SGHAT, CDR2 FQNNGV. Trimming left V 5 bases short and J 13 bases short, with 27 bases between. The chain couples TRBV11-2 to TRBJ2-1, with a tentative D call TRBD2 (6 bases). Material: blood. The source of this sequence is a man aged 18 to 30 in good health. CDR3 sequence (DNA): TGTGCCAGCAGCGCGAACCCGGGACCAGCGGGCGAGACCCAGTTCTTC. The encoded protein is CASSANPGPAGETQFF.